The 4 T cell receptor beta chains presented below share a single source sample, sequenced in a study of tumor-infiltrating lymphocytes in primary liver carcinoma (dated by TCRdb to about 2017). Without any cell sorting, total RNA and DNA were extracted together from about 20-30 mg of bulk tissue using the AllPrep DNA/RNA mini kit. Sequencing used an Illumina HiSeq 2500. TCRbeta-specific cDNA was reverse-transcribed from approximately 0.5 ug total RNA using a constant-region primer and ProtoScript II reverse transcriptase. The TCRbeta libraries were prepared through three rounds of nested multiplex PCR following a slightly modified ARM-PCR procedure. Each of the first two PCR rounds ran for around 10 cycles using multiplex TRBV1-TRBV30 forward primers together with a Cbeta reverse primer. TCRdb reprocessed the public reads (quality trimming at Q25 with fastp, clone calling with MiXCR) and kept in-frame beta chains. Every entry covers one CDR3 protein and lists the most common genes and DNA from its rows. Counted in this sample were more than 85,000 distinct CDR3 sequences; approximately 80% of them appeared once. Of the sample, about 20% is held by the ten largest clones.

Sequencing input: liver tumor tissue from sampling region 3. The cell subset or site label on this specimen signifies: tumor region T3, left-lateral pole. The receptors derive from a man in his forties or fifties with primary liver carcinoma and hepatitis B virus infection.

This clonotype was recorded only once. At one end, the junction sequence differs from germline, possibly due to a read error. The V and J genes are TRBV10-3 and TRBJ1-5; D is undetermined. Germline V gene sequence: CDR1 ENHRY, CDR2 SYGVKD. This CDR3 comprises 15 residues. CDR3 loop: CAISEGQRRGRPQHF. The CDR3 DNA follows: TGTGCCATCAGTGAAGGTCAGCGCAGAGGGCGGCCCCAACATTTT.

The table lists this clonotype with many counts. V usage is TRBV5-6 and J usage is TRBJ1-2, with no clear D. V was clipped by 1 base and J by 8 bases, with 6 bases between them. The CDR3 has 11 amino acids. The V gene's germline CDR1 is SGHDT and CDR2 YYEEEE. The CDR3 is CASSLNGGYTF. DNA for the CDR3: TGTGCCAGCAGCTTGAACGGGGGCTACACCTTC.

On this clonotype: At one boundary the junction diverges from the germline segment, which might be a read error. This chain joins TRBV29-1 and TRBJ2-1; 8 nucleotides match TRBD2. Germline values: CDR1 SQVTM, CDR2 ANQGSEA. The CDR3 has 13 amino acids. This chain's CDR3 is CSGSSGKPYEQFF. The CDR3 DNA follows: TGCAGCGGGAGTAGCGGGAAGCCCTATGAGCAGTTCTTT.

Details on this clonotype: A junction boundary mismatches the germline segment, possibly from a read error. This chain connects TRBV5-1 to TRBJ2-3; 8 positions match TRBD2. The CDR3 has 16 residues. Germline V gene sequence: CDR1 SGHRS, CDR2 YFSETQ. CDR3: CASSFSSGSTTDTHYF. The CDR3 DNA follows: TGCGCCAGCAGTTTTTCGAGCGGGAGTACCACAGATACGCATTATTTT.